A single T cell receptor (beta chain) is shown here with its context. Its target is not known. The source of the sample is a study of cytomegalovirus exposure and HLA in healthy donors. PCR used 60 Vbeta primers and 13 Jbeta primers. Libraries were prepared by immunoSEQ multiplex PCR; TCRdb keeps only in-frame clonotypes and omits some of them. The data hold 85,000 to 120,000 clones, with around 57% observed a single time. Study-wide points: Several of the most significant clusters appeared, in a later analysis, to be linked to common viral pathogens. Analysis was carried out at a later point, and it linked a missense DCLRE1C variant to TCR beta V- and J-gene trimming. Generally TCR sequences proved uncommon, though certain public TCRs appeared in numerous donors.

In germline, CDR1 is SGHVS, CDR2 FQNEAQ. Trimming took 5 bases from V and 5 from J, leaving 12 bases between them. The CDR3 length is 13 residues. The source of this sequence is a human donor in good health. Specimen: PBMCs. This chain uses TRBV7-8 with TRBJ1-1; D might be TRBD1 (6 bases). The CDR3 protein is CASSPRGGTEAFF. In DNA, the CDR3 is TGTGCCAGCAGCCCAAGGGGGGGAACTGAAGCTTTCTTT.